Described below is a single TCR beta chain sequence and its context. This specimen belongs to a study of blood T cell repertoires in COVID-19. V was pared by 4 bases and J by 2 bases, with 13 bases between. This CDR3 contains 14 residues. Germline V gene lookup returns CDR1 SGDLS and CDR2 YYNGEE. Here immunoSEQ multiplex PCR was the method, and the copy in TCRdb shows in-frame clones only, minus some. The data contain approximately 220,000 clones, approximately 81% of them seen just once; the ten biggest clones take up 5% to 6.5%. Sequencing was carried out using peripheral blood. The V call is TRBV9, the J call TRBJ2-7; a possible D gene is TRBD1 (5 bases). The clonotype was recovered from a woman aged 55-69 years who had recovered from COVID-19. The CDR3 bases are TGTGCCAGCAGCACCCAGGGTGCCGCCTACGAGCAGTACTTC. As protein: CASSTQGAAYEQYF.